This T cell receptor beta chain was observed in a study of cytomegalovirus exposure and HLA in healthy donors. CDR1 is LNHDA and CDR2 is SQIVND in the germline V gene (reference sequence). This CDR3 contains 16 residues. Trimming shortened V by 6 bases and J by 8 bases, and 25 bases separated the two germline ends. Primers for the PCR totalled 60 Vbeta and 13 Jbeta. This table comes from immunoSEQ multiplex PCR, and its TCRdb copy is limited to in-frame clones, with some not included. The repertoire has about 160,000 clones, about 75% of them found once; the top ten carry roughly 4.5%. This chain joins TRBV19 and TRBJ1-2, with D uncertain. The sequenced sample consisted of PBMCs. The source of this sequence is a man aged 18 to 29 in good health and CMV-seropositive. The CDR3 reads CASSSNPRGMSPGYTF. CDR3 DNA sequence: TGTGCCAGTAGCTCCAACCCGCGGGGTATGAGCCCCGGCTACACCTTC.